One sample yielded the 20 T cell receptor beta chains listed below, sequenced in a study of blood T cell repertoires in COVID-19. The data were produced by immunoSEQ multiplex PCR, yet TCRdb's version contains in-frame clones alone and is incomplete. The repertoire holds roughly 230,000 clones, nearly 85% seen once, with 5.5% in the top ten. What was sequenced was peripheral blood. Receptor source: a human donor in a cohort sampled during active COVID-19.

The chain is built from TRBV6-5 and TRBJ1-5; 7 positions agree with TRBD1. Germline assignment: CDR1 MNHEY and CDR2 SVGAGI. This CDR3 contains 15 residues. The V gene end was trimmed by 4 bases and the J gene end by 5 bases; junction bases not matched to a gene: 8. The CDR3 sequence is CASSSLYDRDQPQHF. CDR3 bases: TGTGCCAGCAGTTCCCTCTACGACAGGGATCAGCCCCAGCATTTT.

J is TRBJ1-2 and V is TRBV6-5; the D gene is possibly TRBD1 (6 bases). V was clipped by 5 bases and J by 3 bases, with 16 bases between them. The germline gives CDR1 MNHEY, CDR2 SVGAGI. This CDR3 is built from 15 residues. The CDR3 DNA is TGTGCCAGCAGTATACAGGGTTTGCACGACTATGGCTACACCTTC. It translates to CASSIQGLHDYGYTF.

This chain links TRBV19 with TRBJ2-1; TRBD2 aligns across 10 bases. This CDR3 has 16 residues. V lost 7 bases and J lost 8; bases outside the gene matches: 14. In germline, CDR1 is LNHDA, CDR2 SQIVND (reference sequence). The CDR3 spells CASILVLAGSGYEQFF. The CDR3 nucleotides are TGTGCCAGTATCCTCGTACTAGCGGGAAGCGGCTATGAGCAGTTCTTC.

V and J are TRBV6-1 and TRBJ2-7; D remains unclear. Trimming left V 3 bases short and J 8 bases short, with 14 bases between. CDR1 is MNHNS and CDR2 is SASEGT in the germline V gene. CDR3 size: 13 residues. For the CDR3, the DNA is TGTGCCAGCAGTGAGAAACGAGCACTAAAGCAGTACTTC. Translation gives CASSEKRALKQYF.

J is TRBJ2-1 and V is TRBV4-1; 13 bases match TRBD2. The V and J ends lost 3 bases and 9 bases, in that order; junction bases with no gene match: 5. In germline, CDR1 is MGHRA, CDR2 YSYEKL. The CDR3 has 15 residues. CDR3 protein: CASSQLTSGRFEQFF. The CDR3 nucleotides are TGCGCCAGCAGCCAGTTGACTAGCGGGAGGTTTGAGCAGTTCTTC.

The V call is TRBV2, the J call TRBJ1-2; the D gene is possibly TRBD1 (5 bases). This CDR3 is built from 14 residues. Between the trimmed V and J ends, which lost 4 bases and 5 bases, there was a span of 14 bases. Germline V gene sequence: CDR1 SNHLY, CDR2 FYNNEI. CDR3 in amino acids: CASSARGVGYGYTF. In DNA form, the CDR3 reads TGTGCCAGCAGTGCACGGGGGGTGGGTTATGGCTACACCTTC.

This clone was observed a few times. The chain employs TRBV15 and TRBJ1-5, with TRBD1 identical over 9 bases. The CDR3 contains 18 residues. V lost 5 bases and J lost 6; bases outside the gene matches: 17. The germline V gene has CDR1 LNHNV and CDR2 YYDKDF (reference sequence). The CDR3 DNA is TGTGCCACCAGCCGTGAGACAGGGGGTTACCTTGTAAGTCAGCCCCAGCATTTT. Residues: CATSRETGGYLVSQPQHF.

J is TRBJ2-3 and V is TRBV7-9; D is unclear. The CDR3 length is 16 residues. The V end lost 5 bases, the J end lost 2 bases, and 17 bases lay between the germline ends. The germline CDR1 and CDR2 sequences are SEHNR and FQNEAQ (reference sequence). Written as DNA, the CDR3 is TGTGCCAGCAGCCTGAGTGAAGCGATCAACACAGATACGCAGTATTTT. Its protein is CASSLSEAINTDTQYF.

This chain connects TRBV4-1 to TRBJ1-4; D is perhaps TRBD1 (5 bases). In germline, CDR1 is MGHRA, CDR2 YSYEKL. Deletions cut 3 bases from V and 3 bases from J, with 14 bases between. The CDR3 totals 16 residues. The CDR3 bases are TGCGCCAGCAGCCATACGGGGGAAGAAGCTAATGAAAAACTGTTTTTT. Translated, it gives CASSHTGEEANEKLFF.

V gene TRBV9 combines with J gene TRBJ2-5; 15 nucleotides align to TRBD2. Germline CDR1 is SGDLS and CDR2 is YYNGEE. The J segment lost 3 bases and the V segment lost 3 bases, leaving 3 bases of the junction unmatched. This CDR3 is built from 16 residues. The CDR3 region is CASSAGTSGGKETQYF. The CDR3 DNA reads TGTGCCAGCAGCGCCGGGACTAGCGGGGGGAAAGAGACCCAGTACTTC.

The genes are TRBV9 and TRBJ1-6; 7 bases line up with TRBD1. The CDR3 covers 16 residues. V shed 3 bases and J 9 bases; nucleotides not matched to a gene: 12. Germline values: CDR1 SGDLS, CDR2 YYNGEE. DNA of the CDR3: TGTGCCAGCAGCGCCCGTCTTCAGACAGGGACTTCACCCCTCCACTTT. Its protein is CASSARLQTGTSPLHF.

Only one count was recorded for this clone. The V call is TRBV18, the J call TRBJ2-1, with D tentatively TRBD1 (5 bases). Germline V gives CDR1 KGHSH, CDR2 LQKENI. V was shortened by 0 bases and J by 10 bases, with 7 bases between the two germline ends. The CDR3 consists of 12 residues. CDR3 sequence reads: CASSPPPGEQFF. Written as DNA, the CDR3 is TGTGCCAGCTCACCACCCCCAGGGGAGCAGTTCTTC.

In the case of this clone: This sample includes further DNA sequences coding for the same CDR3. This chain links TRBV15 with TRBJ2-7; 10 bases are shared with TRBD1. There are 15 residues in the CDR3. Per germline, CDR1 LNHNV and CDR2 YYDKDF (reference sequence). The V and J ends lost 3 bases and 1 base, in that order; junction bases with no gene match: 3. The chain's CDR3 is CATSRPGQGSYEQYF. DNA of the CDR3: TGTGCCACCAGCAGGCCGGGACAGGGGTCCTACGAGCAGTACTTC.

The chain employs TRBV10-2 and TRBJ2-3; possibly TRBD1 for D (6 bases). This CDR3 is 12 amino acids long. Deletions cut 10 bases from V and 6 bases from J, with 14 bases between. In germline, CDR1 is WSHSY, CDR2 SAAADI. CDR3 in amino acids: CATYWGQDTQYF. The CDR3 bases are TGCGCCACCTACTGGGGGCAGGATACGCAGTATTTT.

This chain uses TRBV6-1 with TRBJ2-7; TRBD2 matches 8 bases. V was clipped by 6 bases and J by 3 bases; unmatched bases: 10. Germline lookup yields CDR1 MNHNS and CDR2 SASEGT. The CDR3 extends over 15 amino acids. The CDR3 nucleotides read TGTGCCAGCAGCAACGGGGGGGACAAAGTCTACGAGCAGTACTTC. It translates to CASSNGGDKVYEQYF.

This chain uses TRBV7-2 with TRBJ2-3, with a tentative D call TRBD2 (6 bases). Germline CDR1 is SGHTA and CDR2 is FQGNSA. Trimming stripped 5 bases from V and 3 bases from J, with 18 bases between. CDR3 length: 16 residues. Here the CDR3 DNA reads TGTGCCAGCAGCCTCCCAAGGGGAGGATGGACAGATACGCAGTATTTT. This gives the protein CASSLPRGGWTDTQYF.

The count of this clone is one. The chain has TRBV14 and TRBJ1-2; D is ambiguous. The CDR3 has 12 amino acids. Germline CDR1 is SGHDN and CDR2 is FVKESK. V lost 4 bases, J lost 14 bases, and 17 bases lay in between. CDR3 loop: CASSRSALERTF. The CDR3 nucleotides read TGTGCCAGCAGCCGCTCAGCATTAGAGAGGACCTTC.

In its sample, this clone was seen a few times. This sequence joins TRBV6-6 and TRBJ1-5; D remains unclear. Germline loops: CDR1 MNHNY, CDR2 SVGAGI (reference sequence). The V gene lost 0 bases and the J gene lost 1 base, with 10 bases spanning the gap. The CDR3 consists of 16 residues. The CDR3 sequence is CASSYSKRVSNQPQHF. Written as DNA, the CDR3 is TGTGCCAGCAGTTACTCGAAGAGGGTCAGCAATCAGCCCCAGCATTTT.

Only one count was recorded for this clone. This rearrangement joins TRBV7-9 to TRBJ2-2; weak D call: TRBD1 (6 bases). Germline values: CDR1 SEHNR, CDR2 FQNEAQ (reference sequence). Trimming left V 1 base short and J 6 bases short, with 12 bases between. This CDR3 has 15 amino acids. CDR3 residues: CASSLVGASAGELFF. CDR3 sequence (DNA): TGTGCCAGCAGCTTAGTGGGGGCCTCGGCCGGGGAGCTGTTTTTT.

The gene calls are TRBV7-8 and TRBJ1-3; D is undetermined. The CDR3 loop spans 17 amino acids. The germline V gene has CDR1 SGHVS and CDR2 FQNEAQ. Trimming took 5 bases from V and 3 from J, leaving 20 bases between them. DNA for the CDR3: TGTGCCAGCAGCCCTTTACCGAGGAACGGAGGTGGAAACACCATATATTTT. This sequence encodes CASSPLPRNGGGNTIYF.